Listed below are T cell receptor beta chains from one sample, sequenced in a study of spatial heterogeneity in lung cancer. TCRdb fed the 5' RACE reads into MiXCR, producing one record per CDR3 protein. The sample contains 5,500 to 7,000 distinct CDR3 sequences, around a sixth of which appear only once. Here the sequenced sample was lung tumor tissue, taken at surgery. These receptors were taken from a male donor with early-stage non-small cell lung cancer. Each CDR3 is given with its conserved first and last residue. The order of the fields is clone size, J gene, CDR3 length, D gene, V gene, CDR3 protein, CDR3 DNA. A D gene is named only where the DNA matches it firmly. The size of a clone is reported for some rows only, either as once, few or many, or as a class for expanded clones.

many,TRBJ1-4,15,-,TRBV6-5,CASSYSGGLVEKLFF,TGTGCCAGCAGTTACTCTGGCGGGCTGGTTGAAAAACTGTTTTTT
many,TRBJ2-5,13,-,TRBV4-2,CASSRGEQETQYF,TGTGCCAGCAGCCGGGGGGAACAAGAGACCCAGTACTTC
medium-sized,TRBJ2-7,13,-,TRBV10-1,CASSAGQSYEQYF,TGCGCCAGCAGTGCCGGACAGAGTTACGAGCAGTACTTC
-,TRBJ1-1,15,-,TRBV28,CVSRETTGPSTEAFF,TGTGTCAGCAGGGAGACCACAGGGCCGAGCACTGAAGCTTTCTTT
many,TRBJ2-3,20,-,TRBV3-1,CASSQGGRMFTRLSTDTQYF,TGTGCCAGCAGCCAAGGGGGACGGATGTTTACCCGCCTCTCCACAGATACGCAGTATTTT
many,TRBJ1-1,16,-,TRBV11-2,CASSAHPTGLNTEAFF,TGTGCCAGCAGCGCCCACCCGACAGGATTGAACACTGAAGCTTTCTTT
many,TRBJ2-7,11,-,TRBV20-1,CSARFDRLQYF,TGCAGTGCTAGATTCGATAGATTACAGTACTTC
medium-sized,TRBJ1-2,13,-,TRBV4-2,CASSQEQTYGYTF,TGTGCCAGCAGCCAAGAACAAACCTATGGCTACACCTTC
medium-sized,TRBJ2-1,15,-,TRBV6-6,CASSLRDFLYNEQFF,TGTGCCAGCAGTCTCCGGGACTTCCTCTACAATGAGCAGTTCTTC
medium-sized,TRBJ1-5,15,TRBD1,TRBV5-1,CASRTGTGDNQPQHF,TGCGCCAGCCGTACGGGGACAGGGGACAATCAGCCCCAGCATTTT
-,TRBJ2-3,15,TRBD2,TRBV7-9,CASSLGAGGPDTQYF,TGTGCCAGCAGCTTGGGAGCGGGGGGGCCAGATACGCAGTATTTT
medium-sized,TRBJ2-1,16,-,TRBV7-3,CASSSSGTFTYNEQFF,TGTGCCAGCAGCTCTTCCGGGACATTCACCTACAATGAGCAGTTCTTC
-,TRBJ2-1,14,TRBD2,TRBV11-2,CASSFSGGANEQFF,TGTGCCAGCAGCTTTAGCGGGGGGGCCAATGAGCAGTTCTTC
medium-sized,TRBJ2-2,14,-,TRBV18,CASSPPMNTGELFF,TGTGCCAGCTCACCACCGATGAACACCGGGGAGCTGTTTTTT
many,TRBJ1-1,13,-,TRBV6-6,CASSFRGGTEAFF,TGTGCCAGCAGTTTTCGGGGTGGCACTGAAGCTTTCTTT
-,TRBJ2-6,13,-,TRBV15,CATRFAGANVLTF,TGTGCCACCCGGTTCGCTGGGGCCAACGTCCTGACTTTC
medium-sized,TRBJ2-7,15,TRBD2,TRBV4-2,CASSQGTSGTYEQYF,TGTGCCAGCAGCCAAGGGACTAGCGGGACCTACGAGCAGTACTTC
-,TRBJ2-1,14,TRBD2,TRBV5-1,CASSSPSGANEQFF,TGCGCCAGCAGCTCTCCTAGCGGGGCAAATGAGCAGTTCTTC
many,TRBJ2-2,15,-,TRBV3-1,CASSQSLAGVRELFF,TGTGCCAGCAGCCAAAGTCTAGCTGGGGTCCGGGAGCTGTTTTTT
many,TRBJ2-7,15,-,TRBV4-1,CASSQETRVPYEQYF,TGCGCCAGCAGCCAAGAAACAAGGGTCCCCTACGAGCAGTACTTC
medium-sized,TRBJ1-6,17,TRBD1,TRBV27,CASSRDGQGSYNSPLHF,TGTGCCAGCAGTCGAGACGGACAGGGCTCCTATAATTCACCCCTCCACTTT
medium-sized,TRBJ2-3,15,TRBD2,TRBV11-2,CASSSSGSDTDTQYF,TGTGCCAGCAGCTCTAGCGGGAGTGACACAGATACGCAGTATTTT
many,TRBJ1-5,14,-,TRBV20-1,CSAKHTPGDQPQHF,TGCAGTGCTAAACACACCCCGGGGGATCAGCCCCAGCATTTT
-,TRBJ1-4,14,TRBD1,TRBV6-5,CASSYDRGSEKLFF,TGTGCCAGCAGTTACGACAGGGGAAGCGAAAAACTGTTTTTT
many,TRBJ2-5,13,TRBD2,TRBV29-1,CSVRTSGQETQYF,TGCAGCGTGCGGACTAGCGGCCAAGAGACCCAGTACTTC
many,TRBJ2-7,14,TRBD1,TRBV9,CASSVGDSTYEQYF,TGTGCCAGCAGCGTGGGGGACAGCACCTACGAGCAGTACTTC
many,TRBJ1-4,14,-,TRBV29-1,CSVVGGEFNEKLFF,TGCAGCGTTGTCGGCGGAGAGTTTAATGAAAAACTGTTTTTT
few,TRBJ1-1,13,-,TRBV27,CASRLVMNTEAFF,TGTGCCAGCCGGTTGGTCATGAACACTGAAGCTTTCTTT
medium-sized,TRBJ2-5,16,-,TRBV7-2,CASSPRPGVLGETQYF,TGTGCCAGCAGCCCCAGGCCGGGGGTGTTGGGTGAGACCCAGTACTTC
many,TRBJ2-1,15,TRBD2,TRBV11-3,CASSLDGTSLGEQFF,TGTGCCAGCAGCTTAGATGGGACTAGCTTGGGTGAGCAGTTCTTC
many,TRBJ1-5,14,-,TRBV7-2,CASSDMYSNQPQHF,TGTGCCAGCAGCGACATGTATAGCAATCAGCCCCAGCATTTT
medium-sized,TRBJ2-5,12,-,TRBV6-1,CASSEQGETQYF,TGTGCCAGCAGTGAACAGGGGGAGACCCAGTACTTC
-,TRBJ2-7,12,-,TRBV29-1,CSVGWSTYEQYF,TGCAGCGTTGGGTGGTCAACCTACGAGCAGTACTTC
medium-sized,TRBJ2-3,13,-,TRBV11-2,CASSLESADTQYF,TGTGCCAGCAGCCTCGAGTCAGCGGATACGCAGTATTTT
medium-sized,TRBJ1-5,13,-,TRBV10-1,CAKGELGNQPQHF,TGCGCCAAAGGGGAACTTGGCAATCAGCCCCAGCATTTT
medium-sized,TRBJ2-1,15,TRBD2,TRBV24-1,CATSDFSGGRDEQFF,TGTGCCACCAGTGATTTCAGCGGGGGGAGGGATGAGCAGTTCTTC
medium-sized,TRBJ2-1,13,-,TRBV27,CASSFRTYNEQFF,TGTGCCAGCAGTTTTCGTACCTACAATGAGCAGTTCTTC
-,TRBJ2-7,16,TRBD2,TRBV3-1,CASSPRLAGPTYEQYF,TGTGCCAGCAGCCCCCGACTAGCGGGACCTACCTACGAGCAGTACTTC
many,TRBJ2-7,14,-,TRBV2,CASSVDGTFYEQYF,TGTGCCAGCAGTGTTGACGGCACTTTCTACGAGCAGTACTTC
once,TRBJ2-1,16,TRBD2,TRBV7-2,CATKLAGGSSYNEQFF,TGTGCCACGAAGTTAGCGGGGGGTAGCTCCTACAATGAGCAGTTCTTC
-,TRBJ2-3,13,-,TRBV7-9,CASSPLFRDTQYF,TGTGCCAGCAGCCCACTTTTTCGAGATACGCAGTATTTT
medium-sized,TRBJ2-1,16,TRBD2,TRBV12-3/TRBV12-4,CASSFLGGGIYNEQFF,TGTGCCAGCAGTTTTCTGGGCGGGGGAATCTACAATGAGCAGTTCTTC
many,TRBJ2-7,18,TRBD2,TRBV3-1,CASSQDRGDSGVVNEQYF,TGTGCCAGCAGCCAAGATCGAGGGGATAGCGGGGTCGTAAACGAGCAGTACTTC
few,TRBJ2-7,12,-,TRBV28,CASRGVSYEQYF,TGTGCCAGCAGAGGGGTCTCCTACGAGCAGTACTTC
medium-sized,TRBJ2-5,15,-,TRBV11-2,CASSPMGGPKETQYF,TGTGCCAGCAGCCCGATGGGGGGTCCTAAAGAGACCCAGTACTTC
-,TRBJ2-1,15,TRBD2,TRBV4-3,CASSPTSGGANEQFF,TGCGCCAGCAGCCCCACTAGCGGGGGGGCCAATGAGCAGTTCTTC
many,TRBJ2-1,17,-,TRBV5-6,CASSLGVADRSYNEQFF,TGTGCCAGCAGCTTGGGAGTGGCGGATCGGAGCTACAATGAGCAGTTCTTC
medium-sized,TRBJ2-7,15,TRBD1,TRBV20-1,CSALRVRTGFYEQYF,TGCAGTGCCCTAAGGGTCCGGACAGGCTTCTACGAGCAGTACTTC
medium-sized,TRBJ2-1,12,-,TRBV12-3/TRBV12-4,CASSSLYRGQFF,TGTGCCAGCAGTTCGCTGTACCGGGGGCAGTTCTTC
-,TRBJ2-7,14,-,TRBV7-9,CASSPNGASYEQYF,TGTGCCAGCAGCCCGAACGGGGCCTCCTACGAGCAGTACTTC
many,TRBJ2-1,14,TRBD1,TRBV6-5,CASSYLGRGREQFF,TGTGCCAGCAGTTACTTGGGCAGGGGGCGTGAGCAGTTCTTC
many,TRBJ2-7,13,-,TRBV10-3,CAISRDPNYEQYF,TGTGCCATCAGCCGGGACCCCAACTACGAGCAGTACTTC
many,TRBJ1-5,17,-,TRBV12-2,CASREDRGAWGNQPQHF,TGTGCAAGTCGCGAGGACAGGGGCGCTTGGGGTAATCAGCCCCAGCATTTT